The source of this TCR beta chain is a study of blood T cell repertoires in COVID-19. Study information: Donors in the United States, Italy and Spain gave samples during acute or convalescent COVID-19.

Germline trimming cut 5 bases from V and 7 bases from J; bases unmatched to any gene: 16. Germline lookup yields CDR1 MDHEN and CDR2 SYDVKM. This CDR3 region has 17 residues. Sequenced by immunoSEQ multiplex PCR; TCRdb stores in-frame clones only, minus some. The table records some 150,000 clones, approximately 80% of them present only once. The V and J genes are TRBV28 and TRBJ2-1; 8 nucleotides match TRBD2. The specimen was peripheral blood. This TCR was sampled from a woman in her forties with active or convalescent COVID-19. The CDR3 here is CASSPEAGTSRVNEQFF. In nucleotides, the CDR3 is TGTGCCAGCAGTCCCGAGGCCGGGACTAGTAGGGTGAATGAGCAGTTCTTC.